The present TCR beta chain was sequenced within a study of neurological immune-mediated disorders. The time point here: longitudinal time-point 1 (baseline). This clonotype came up many times. TCRdb reprocessed the 5' RACE reads with MiXCR, giving one entry per CDR3 protein. Of around 71,000 distinct CDR3 sequences in the sample, roughly 13% were seen once. This clonotype originated in a female donor with HTLV-1-associated myelopathy (HAM/TSP). The specimen sequenced was PBMCs.

The CDR3, as DNA: TGCGCCAGCAGCTACGATGGAGGGGAGAATTCACCCCTCCACTTT. This translates into CASSYDGGENSPLHF. V usage is TRBV5-1 and J usage is TRBJ1-6; a weak D match, TRBD1 (5 bases). The V end was cut by 3 bases, the J end by 7 bases, with 14 bases between. The CDR3 contains 15 residues. Germline V CDR1 and CDR2: SGHRS, YFSETQ.